The 27 T cell receptor beta chains reported below all come from one sample, sequenced in a study of blood T cell repertoires in COVID-19 (dated by TCRdb to the early 2020s). The library was prepared using the immunoSEQ multiplex PCR assay. This is the immuneACCESS table as TCRdb keeps it, with only in-frame sequences that have V and J called. A part of the clones is gone; compared with another copy, unresolved V genes explain less than half, and the rest is unexplained. Counted in this sample were about 42,000 clones; over 80% of them appeared once. The ten top clones hold under 6% of the sample. The sequencing input was peripheral blood. These receptors were taken from a man between 45 and 60 years old with active COVID-19.

This chain joins TRBV28 and TRBJ2-1, with 10 bases fitting TRBD1. This CDR3 contains 16 residues. Trimming at V came to 5 bases and at J to 5 bases, leaving 9 bases not matched to a gene. The germline V gene has CDR1 MDHEN and CDR2 SYDVKM. The chain's CDR3 is CASSETGGLWNNEQFF. CDR3 sequence (DNA): TGTGCCAGCAGTGAGACAGGGGGCCTTTGGAACAATGAGCAGTTCTTC. The full variable domain, in which reference TRBV28 and TRBJ2-1 provide the parts outside the CDR3, is DVKVTQSSRYLVKRTGEKVFLECVQDMDHENMFWYRQDPGLGLRLIYFSYDVKMKEKGDIPEGYSVSREKKERFSLILESASTNQTSMYLCASSETGGLWNNEQFFGPGTRLTVL.

The gene calls are TRBV5-1 and TRBJ2-5, with 9 positions matching TRBD2. CDR1 is SGHRS, CDR2 YFSETQ, per germline. The CDR3 length is 15 residues. Trimming at V came to 4 bases and at J to 1 base, leaving 5 bases not matched to a gene. CDR3 residues: CASSVGSGGQETQYF. CDR3 in DNA: TGCGCCAGCAGCGTGGGTAGCGGGGGCCAAGAGACCCAGTACTTC.

J is TRBJ1-4 and V is TRBV10-3; no clear D. Trimming left V 3 bases short and J 3 bases short, with 14 bases between. The CDR3 spans 16 residues. Germline CDR1 and CDR2: ENHRY and SYGVKD. DNA of the CDR3: TGTGCCATCAGTGATGCCCCCGGAGGGTCTAATGAAAAACTGTTTTTT. This codes for CAISDAPGGSNEKLFF.

This clone was detected once. The chain couples TRBV5-4 to TRBJ1-4; 10 nucleotides agree with TRBD1. V dropped 4 bases and J dropped 5; count of bases not matched to a gene: 5. Germline assignment: CDR1 SGHNT and CDR2 YYREEE (reference sequence). This CDR3 is built from 15 residues. CDR3 DNA sequence: TGTGCCAGCAGCCCGCGGACAGGGGGAAATGAAAAACTGTTTTTT. Amino acid sequence: CASSPRTGGNEKLFF.

This chain links TRBV19 with TRBJ1-4, with 9 bases matching TRBD1. The CDR3 sequence is 14 residues long. CDR1 is LNHDA and CDR2 is SQIVND in the germline V gene (reference sequence). Germline trimming cut 8 bases from V and 1 base from J; bases unmatched to any gene: 2. CDR3 nucleotides: TGTGCCAGTTCGGACAGGGGAACTAATGAAAAACTGTTTTTT. Encoded protein: CASSDRGTNEKLFF.

J is TRBJ1-1 and V is TRBV9; 8 nucleotides align to TRBD1. Unmatched junction bases numbered 6, after V lost 0 bases and J lost 5 bases. CDR1 SGDLS and CDR2 YYNGEE come from the germline V gene. The CDR3 sequence is 15 residues long. CDR3 in amino acids: CASSVGTGGSTEAFF. The CDR3 DNA follows: TGTGCCAGCAGCGTAGGAACAGGGGGATCGACTGAAGCTTTCTTT.

The chain couples TRBV7-9 to TRBJ2-7; D uncertain. The V gene lost 1 base and the J gene lost 5 bases, with 12 bases spanning the gap. CDR3 size: 14 residues. Germline loops: CDR1 SEHNR, CDR2 FQNEAQ (reference sequence). The CDR3 DNA sequence: TGTGCCAGCAGCTTAGTCCAGGCGTCAAACGAGCAGTACTTC. It translates to CASSLVQASNEQYF.

The chain has TRBV6-5 and TRBJ2-7, with 9 positions matching TRBD1. V gave up 2 bases and J gave up 9 bases; unmatched junction bases: 8. The CDR3 spans 14 residues. Germline V CDR1 and CDR2: MNHEY, SVGAGI. CDR3 sequence reads: CASSYEGQGPRQYF. The CDR3 DNA reads TGTGCCAGCAGTTACGAGGGACAGGGCCCAAGGCAGTACTTC.

This clone is a singleton in its sample. This chain links TRBV6-2 or TRBV6-3 with TRBJ2-7, with D perhaps TRBD2 (6 bases). The CDR3 totals 12 residues. Germline V CDR1 and CDR2: MNHEY, SVGEGT. V was cut by 6 bases and J by 9 bases, with 15 bases left in between. The DNA for the CDR3 is TGTGCCAGCAGCCCAGGACGGGGGTGGCAGTACTTC. Its translation: CASSPGRGWQYF.

DNA of the CDR3: TGTGCCAGCAGTTATCTGACAGGGGGTAATTCACCCCTCCACTTT. Translating it yields CASSYLTGGNSPLHF. The rearrangement joins TRBV6-5 to TRBJ1-6; 9 nucleotides agree with TRBD1. V gave up 3 bases and J gave up 6 bases; unmatched junction bases: 3. Per germline, CDR1 MNHEY and CDR2 SVGAGI. CDR3 length: 15 residues.

The genes are TRBV4-1 and TRBJ2-1; 11 bases map to TRBD2. This CDR3 comprises 16 residues. CDR1 is MGHRA and CDR2 is YSYEKL in the germline V gene. Germline trimming cut 4 bases from V and 7 bases from J; bases unmatched to any gene: 9. CDR3 in amino acids: CASSPLAGGIGNEQFF. CDR3 DNA sequence: TGCGCCAGCAGCCCCTTAGCGGGGGGGATCGGAAATGAGCAGTTCTTC.

The chain carries TRBV20-1 and TRBJ1-1; 7 bases fit TRBD1. V was clipped by 6 bases and J by 7 bases; unmatched bases: 5. The germline V gene encodes CDR1 DFQATT and CDR2 SNEGSKA (reference sequence). The CDR3 loop spans 11 amino acids. The DNA for the CDR3 is TGCAGTGCCACGACAGGGATTGAAGCTTTCTTT. This gives the protein CSATTGIEAFF.

The chain recombines TRBV19 with TRBJ1-1, with a possible D match to TRBD1 (6 bases). Trimming removed 5 bases from V and 10 bases from J, with 14 bases in between. Germline CDR1 is LNHDA and CDR2 is SQIVND (reference sequence). The CDR3 contains 12 residues. The CDR3 here is CASSSPGAGAFF. The CDR3 region has the DNA TGTGCCAGTAGTTCGCCAGGGGCTGGAGCTTTCTTT.

V usage is TRBV5-1 and J usage is TRBJ2-1, with D tentatively TRBD2 (7 bases). The CDR3 is 15 amino acids. Trimming pared 4 bases from V and 4 bases from J, leaving 15 bases between. Germline loops: CDR1 SGHRS, CDR2 YFSETQ. This CDR3 is CASSPGEGGYNEQFF. The CDR3, as DNA: TGCGCCAGCAGCCCCGGGGAGGGGGGGTACAATGAGCAGTTCTTC.

This clone was detected only a few times. This chain uses TRBV7-2 with TRBJ2-1; 11 bases fit TRBD2. The CDR3 is 15 amino acids. Germline values: CDR1 SGHTA, CDR2 FQGNSA. The V and J ends lost 5 bases and 4 bases, in that order; junction bases with no gene match: 4. CDR3 residues: CASSAGTSGYNEQFF. The CDR3 region has the DNA TGTGCCAGCAGCGCGGGGACTAGCGGATACAATGAGCAGTTCTTC. Using reference TRBV7-2 and TRBJ2-1 for the parts outside the CDR3, the full variable domain is GAGVSQSPSNKVTEKGKDVELRCDPISGHTALYWYRQSLGQGLEFLIYFQGNSAPDKSGLPSDRFSAERTGGSVSTLTIQRTQQEDSAVYLCASSAGTSGYNEQFFGPGTRLTVL.

The rearrangement joins TRBV4-2 to TRBJ2-1; D possibly corresponds to TRBD2 (5 bases). CDR1 LGHNA and CDR2 YNFKEQ come from the germline V gene. This CDR3 comprises 13 residues. V was clipped by 3 bases and J by 4 bases, with 7 bases between them. The CDR3 DNA reads TGTGCCAGCAGCCACGGGGAGTACAATGAGCAGTTCTTC. This gives the protein CASSHGEYNEQFF.

V is TRBV4-2 and J is TRBJ2-2; 10 nucleotides line up with TRBD2. This CDR3 has 18 residues. Germline CDR1 and CDR2: LGHNA and YNFKEQ. The V and J ends lost 0 bases and 3 bases, in that order; junction bases with no gene match: 7. This chain's CDR3 is CASSQDPAGGPHTGELFF. CDR3 coding DNA: TGTGCCAGCAGCCAAGATCCAGCGGGGGGGCCTCACACCGGGGAGCTGTTTTTT.

The chain carries TRBV5-1 and TRBJ2-3; D ambiguous. Germline V CDR1 and CDR2: SGHRS, YFSETQ. The CDR3 has 14 amino acids. The V end lost 2 bases, the J end lost 0 bases, and 7 bases lay between the germline ends. The CDR3 reads CASSLQKSTDTQYF. The CDR3 coding sequence is TGCGCCAGCAGCTTACAGAAAAGCACAGATACGCAGTATTTT.

This chain links TRBV28 with TRBJ2-6, with D possibly TRBD1 on 7 matching bases. The CDR3 spans 15 residues. The germline V gene encodes CDR1 MDHEN and CDR2 SYDVKM. V was shortened by 6 bases and J by 2 bases, with 11 bases between the two germline ends. The CDR3 nucleotides read TGTGCCAGCAGCGGAGGGGGCCCTGGGGCCAACGTCCTGACTTTC. This sequence encodes CASSGGGPGANVLTF.

The J gene is TRBJ2-7, the V gene TRBV4-2; D might be TRBD1 (6 bases). CDR1 and CDR2 from the germline V gene are LGHNA and YNFKEQ. V was trimmed by 0 bases and J by 4 bases, leaving 16 bases between them. The CDR3 totals 16 residues. Written as DNA, the CDR3 is TGTGCCAGCAGCCAAGATTGGTCCAGGGGTGCGTACGAGCAGTACTTC. Translation: CASSQDWSRGAYEQYF.

V gene TRBV13 combines with J gene TRBJ2-1, with TRBD2 matching over 8 bases. The CDR3 runs to 16 residues. CDR1 is PRHDT, CDR2 FYEKMQ, per germline (reference sequence). V gave up 0 bases and J gave up 6 bases; unmatched junction bases: 7. As DNA, the CDR3 is TGTGCCAGCAGCTTAGGAGTACTAGCGGACGGCAATGAGCAGTTCTTC. Protein sequence: CASSLGVLADGNEQFF.

This clone has only one observation. This chain joins TRBV11-3 and TRBJ1-1; D possibly corresponds to TRBD1 (5 bases). V lost 5 bases, J lost 1 base, and 14 bases lay in between. Germline CDR1 SGHNT, CDR2 YENEEA. CDR3 length: 15 residues. As DNA, the CDR3 is TGTGCCAGCAGCGTTCCTAGGACACAGAACACTGAAGCTTTCTTT. Residues: CASSVPRTQNTEAFF.

The chain carries TRBV6-2 or TRBV6-3 and TRBJ2-4, with D perhaps matching TRBD1 (6 bases). V was pared by 2 bases and J by 2 bases, with 10 bases between. Germline V lookup: CDR1 MNHEY, CDR2 SVGEGT. This CDR3 region has 15 residues. The CDR3 DNA is TGTGCCAGCAGTTACCCACAGGGTACCAAAAACATTCAGTACTTC. Translating gives CASSYPQGTKNIQYF.

This rearrangement joins TRBV7-8 to TRBJ2-1, with a weak D call TRBD1 (6 bases). In germline, CDR1 is SGHVS, CDR2 FQNEAQ. V dropped 5 bases and J dropped 2 bases, with 10 bases sitting between them. The length of the CDR3 is 14 residues. CDR3 DNA sequence: TGTGCCAGCAGCCCGGACAGCCCCTACAATGAGCAGTTCTTC. Its protein product is CASSPDSPYNEQFF.

The chain recombines TRBV28 with TRBJ1-3; TRBD1 is a possible D gene (5 bases). This CDR3 is 15 amino acids long. Germline values: CDR1 MDHEN, CDR2 SYDVKM. Trimming cost V 1 base and J 0 bases, with 7 bases left between them. The CDR3 nucleotides are TGTGCCAGCAGTTTATACAGGAGCTCTGGAAACACCATATATTTT. This gives the protein CASSLYRSSGNTIYF.

This chain connects TRBV5-4 to TRBJ2-5; the D gene is possibly TRBD1 (5 bases). V lost 0 bases and J 2 bases, leaving 8 bases between the germline ends. This CDR3 region has 14 residues. The germline gives CDR1 SGHNT, CDR2 YYREEE (reference sequence). The CDR3 nucleotides read TGTGCCAGCAGCTTGGGGGCAGGGCAAGAGACCCAGTACTTC. Translation gives CASSLGAGQETQYF.

The CDR3 bases are TGCGCCAGCAGTGACAATAGAATGGATACGCAGTATTTT. It encodes CASSDNRMDTQYF. J is TRBJ2-3 and V is TRBV10-2; D not resolved. This CDR3 spans 13 amino acids. Trimming removed 3 bases at V and 6 bases at J, with 10 bases between. Germline values: CDR1 WSHSY, CDR2 SAAADI.